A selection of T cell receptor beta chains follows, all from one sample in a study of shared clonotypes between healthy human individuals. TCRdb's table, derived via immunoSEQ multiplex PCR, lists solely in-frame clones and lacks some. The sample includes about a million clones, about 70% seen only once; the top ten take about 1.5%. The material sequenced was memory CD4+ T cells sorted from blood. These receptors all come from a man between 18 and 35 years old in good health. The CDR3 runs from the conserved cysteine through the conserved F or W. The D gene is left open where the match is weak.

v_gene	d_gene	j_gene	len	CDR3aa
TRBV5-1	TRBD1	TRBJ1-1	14	CASNTQGGPYEAFF
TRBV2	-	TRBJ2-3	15	CASTDGEVLPDTQYF
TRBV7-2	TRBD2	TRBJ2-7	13	CASSLAGGYEQYF
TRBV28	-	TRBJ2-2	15	CASSLAGSNTGELFF
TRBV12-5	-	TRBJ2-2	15	CASGLEPSSTGELFF
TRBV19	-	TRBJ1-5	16	CASLNVTGHIGQPQHF
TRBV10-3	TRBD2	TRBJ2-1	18	CAISATTSGGTFYNEQFF
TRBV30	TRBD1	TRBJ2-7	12	CAWSRTGAEQYF
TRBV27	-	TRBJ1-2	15	CASRPMWGGMYGYTF
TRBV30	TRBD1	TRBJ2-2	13	CAWGGTGVGELFF
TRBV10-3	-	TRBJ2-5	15	CAISKILLGEETQYF
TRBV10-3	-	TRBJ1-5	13	CAISGNDNQPQHF
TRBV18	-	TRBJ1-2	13	CASSPRRADGYTF
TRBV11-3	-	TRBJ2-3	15	CASSLGGESTDTQYF
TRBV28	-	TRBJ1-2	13	CATQAGQRNGYTF
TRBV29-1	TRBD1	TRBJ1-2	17	CSASTLTGAITNYGYTF
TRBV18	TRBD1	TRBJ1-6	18	CASSPSLAGTGLPSPLHF
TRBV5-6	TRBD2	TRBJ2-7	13	CASSRTRMGEQYF
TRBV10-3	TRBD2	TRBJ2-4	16	CAISESLTGRGNIQYF
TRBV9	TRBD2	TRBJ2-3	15	CASSVESSGGVTQYF
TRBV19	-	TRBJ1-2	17	CASSRQGQGGTNYGYTF
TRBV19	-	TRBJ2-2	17	CASSIDRKDRNTGELFF
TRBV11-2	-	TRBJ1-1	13	CASSLSGYTEAFF
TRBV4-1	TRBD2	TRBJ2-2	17	CASSLLGGGAPTGELFF
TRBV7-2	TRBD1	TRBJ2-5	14	CASSLTRTGETQYF
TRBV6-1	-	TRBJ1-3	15	CASRFQGGSGNTIYF
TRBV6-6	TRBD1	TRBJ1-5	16	CASSFSQGEGNQPQHF
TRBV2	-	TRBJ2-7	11	CASSPMYEQYF
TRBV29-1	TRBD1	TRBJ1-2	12	CSVLTGGRGYTF
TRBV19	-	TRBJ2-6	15	CASSLGGSGANVLTF
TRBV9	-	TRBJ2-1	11	CASSVATEQFF
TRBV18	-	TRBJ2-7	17	CASSKSSGGQGPYEQYF
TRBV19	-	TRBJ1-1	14	CASTTTGPITEAFF
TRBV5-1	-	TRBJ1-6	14	CASSLASLDSPLHF
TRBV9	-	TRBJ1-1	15	CASSADGGATGEAFF
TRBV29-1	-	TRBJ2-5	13	CSADTKSKETQYF
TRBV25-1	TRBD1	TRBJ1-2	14	CASSVTGVGYGYTF
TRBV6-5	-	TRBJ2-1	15	CASSRGGRGLDEQFF
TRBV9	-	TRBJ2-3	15	CASSVDSRPTDTQYF
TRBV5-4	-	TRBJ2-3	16	CASSLAAHLSTDTQYF
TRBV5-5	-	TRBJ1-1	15	CASSLAAQSITEAFF
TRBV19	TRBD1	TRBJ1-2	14	CASRPGTGIDGYTF
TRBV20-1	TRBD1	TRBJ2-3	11	CSAAPQGTQYF
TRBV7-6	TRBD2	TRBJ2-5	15	CASSRAPSGGVTQYF
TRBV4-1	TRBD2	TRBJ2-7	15	CASSPRTSGIYEQYF
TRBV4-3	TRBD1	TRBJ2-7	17	CASSQYPPGTGAYEQYF